This T cell receptor beta chain was profiled in a study of shared clonotypes between healthy human individuals. Looking at the study overall: For every donor, three CD4 naive, three CD4 memory, two CD8 naive and one CD8 memory plates were used. Study-wide results and limits: A handful of donors had 4% to 6.5% of their naive CD4 clonotypes in common. Clonotype sharing among donors was thought likely to change with sequencing depth.

Comment on this clone: Its antigen remains unknown.

Looked up from germline, CDR1 is MDHEN and CDR2 is SYDVKM. V was cut by 2 bases and J by 4 bases, with 6 bases left in between. This CDR3 has 13 residues. Profiled with immunoSEQ multiplex PCR; TCRdb holds only in-frame clones, not every one. The sample includes 640,000 or so clones, more than 70% seen only once; the top ten take around 2%. Sequencing was performed on memory CD4+ T cells sorted from blood. Subset indicated: CD45RA-negative fraction. The V and J genes are TRBV28 and TRBJ1-5; no reliable D call. This TCR came from a woman aged 25 to 39 in good health. The CDR3 region is CASSLDGNQPQHF. Here the CDR3 DNA reads TGTGCCAGCAGTTTAGACGGGAATCAGCCCCAGCATTTT.